This T cell receptor beta chain was sequenced for a study of T cell repertoires in cytomegalovirus infection (dated by TCRdb to about 2019). Looking at the study overall: Recently identified HLA-C-restricted CMV epitopes, whose presentation resists viral immunomodulation, were targeted by peptide stimulations together with well-studied HLA-B-restricted epitopes. The HLA type of each donor mattered for the analysis, because public TCR beta signatures pointed to carriage of CMV infection along with the matching HLA type.

Study-wide conclusions, independent of this receptor: The ex vivo response was dominated by HLA-C-restricted CMV-specific TCR beta clonotypes, and the single most frequent clonotype in two of eight donors was supplied by these HLA-C-restricted clonotypes. Carriers of CMV infection plus the relevant HLA type were discriminated by the cumulative frequency of public TCR beta family members in the study cohort and in an independent approximately 350-donor cohort.

Sequencing was carried out with an Illumina HiSeq 1500. TCRdb reworked the public reads: Q25 trimming with fastp, MiXCR clone assembly, productive beta chains retained. Every CDR3 protein is listed once, alongside the most common genes and DNA of its rows. This sample holds 340,000 or so distinct CDR3 sequences; roughly 25% were observed only once. The biggest ten clones account for 10% to 15% of the sample. This clonotype was recorded many times. This receptor's antigen is unknown. No much larger clone is present one base from it, and per-base qualities are unavailable. Via the germline V gene, CDR1 is SGHVS and CDR2 FQNEAQ. V is cut by 5 bases and J by 2 bases, and the space between the germline ends is 17 bases. The CDR3 runs 16 amino acids, cysteine and phenylalanine included. Left in the record is the CDR3 DNA by itself, 48 bases read in frame from the first base. This specimen's treatment or condition label, interpreted: in vitro stimulation with specific CMV peptide epitopes to enrich CMV-specific T cells.

The clonotype originates from a human donor in good health (CMV status not recorded). Some clones in this sample may be carry-over from other donors' samples. The rearrangement combines TRBV7-8 with TRBJ2-3, and the D gene may be TRBD2, 6 bases matching. Source: cultured PBMCs, taken from culture after CMV antigen stimulation. The CDR3 protein is CASSLDLTGVTDTQYF. In nucleotide form, the sequence is TGTGCCAGCAGCCTCGACCTGACGGGAGTCACAGATACGCAGTATTTT.